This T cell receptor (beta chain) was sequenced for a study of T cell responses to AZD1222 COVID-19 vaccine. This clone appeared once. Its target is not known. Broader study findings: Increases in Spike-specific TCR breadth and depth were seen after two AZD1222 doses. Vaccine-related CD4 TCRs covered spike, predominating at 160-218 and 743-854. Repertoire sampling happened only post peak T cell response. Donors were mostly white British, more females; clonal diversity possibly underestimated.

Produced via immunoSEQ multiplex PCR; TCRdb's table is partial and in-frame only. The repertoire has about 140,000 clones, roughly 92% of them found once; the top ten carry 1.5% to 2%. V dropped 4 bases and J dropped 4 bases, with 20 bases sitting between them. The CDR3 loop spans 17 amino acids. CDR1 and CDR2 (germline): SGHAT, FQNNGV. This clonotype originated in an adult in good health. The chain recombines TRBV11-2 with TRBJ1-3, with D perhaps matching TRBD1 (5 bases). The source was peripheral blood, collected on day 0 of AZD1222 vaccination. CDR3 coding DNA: TGTGCCAGCAGCTACTACCTCGTCGGGACCCCCGGAAACACCATATATTTT. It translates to CASSYYLVGTPGNTIYF. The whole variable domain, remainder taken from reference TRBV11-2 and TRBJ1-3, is EAGVAQSPRYKIIEKRQSVAFWCNPISGHATLYWYQQILGQGPKLLIQFQNNGVVDDSQLPKDRFSAERLKGVDSTLKIQPAKLEDSAVYLCASSYYLVGTPGNTIYFGEGSWLTVV.